This paragraph reports one T cell receptor beta chain. The assay was immunoSEQ multiplex PCR, and TCRdb's table has in-frame clones only and misses some. The table lists 13,000 or so clones, around 38% of them singletons. These data come from a study of graft-versus-host responses after intestinal transplantation. Looking at the study overall: All recipients were given anti-thymocyte globulin induction, and tacrolimus and steroids were then administered for roughly three years.

Study results and limitations: Early post-transplant falls in HvG clones accompanied the peak levels of circulating GvH clones.

Labeling with CFSE marked some 200,000 responder cells, which were plated with some 200,000 irradiated, violet-dye-labeled stimulator cells. Sorted cells were CFSE-low CD3+CD4+ or CD3+CD8+ proliferating responders. This TCR derives from a human patient who received an intestinal transplant. This material consisted of alloreactive CD4+ T cells from a mixed lymphocyte reaction culture, taken before intestinal transplant. The subset denotes: CFSE-low proliferating T cells sorted from roughly six-day pre-transplant mixed lymphocyte reaction (GvH or HvG direction).

The CDR3 DNA is TGTGCCATCAGTGAGGCATTGGGGAAAGGGGATCAGCCCCAGCATTTT. Protein sequence: CAISEALGKGDQPQHF. The V and J genes are TRBV10-3 and TRBJ1-5; D possibly corresponds to TRBD1 (5 bases). The CDR3 loop spans 16 amino acids. The germline V gene has CDR1 ENHRY and CDR2 SYGVKD. Trimming pared 2 bases from V and 5 bases from J, leaving 16 bases between.